These 9 T cell receptor beta chains were sequenced from one sample in a study of shared clonotypes between healthy human individuals. Method: immunoSEQ multiplex PCR; TCRdb's copy keeps in-frame clones and lacks some. The table includes about 2,500,000 clones, 85% to 95% detected once. Specimen: naive CD4+ T cells sorted from blood. Subset reported: CD45RA+ positively selected. The receptor set was obtained from a man between 18 and 29 years old in good health.

V is TRBV19 and J is TRBJ2-7; 9 nucleotides line up with TRBD1. Germline assignment: CDR1 LNHDA and CDR2 SQIVND (reference sequence). This CDR3 is built from 14 residues. V gave up 5 bases and J gave up 2 bases; unmatched junction bases: 4. CDR3 amino acids: CASSGTGNAYEQYF. The CDR3 DNA follows: TGTGCCAGTAGTGGGACAGGGAACGCCTACGAGCAGTACTTC.

The chain carries TRBV4-3 and TRBJ2-3; D is uncertain. CDR1 LGHNA and CDR2 YSLEER come from the germline V gene. V lost 2 bases to trimming and J lost 0 bases, with 9 bases between them. The CDR3 extends over 15 amino acids. This CDR3 is CASSQRQESTDTQYF. DNA of the CDR3: TGCGCCAGCAGCCAACGACAAGAAAGCACAGATACGCAGTATTTT.

The chain uses TRBV5-6 and TRBJ2-7; D might be TRBD2 (7 bases). The CDR3 is 16 amino acids. In germline, CDR1 is SGHDT, CDR2 YYEEEE. The V and J ends lost 5 bases and 0 bases respectively, with 18 bases between them. DNA of the CDR3: TGTGCCAGCAGTCGGGGCCCGGGGGGCCTCTCCTACGAGCAGTACTTC. It yields the protein CASSRGPGGLSYEQYF.

A remark on this clone: The sample carries other DNA sequences with the same CDR3. The chain combines TRBV5-4 with TRBJ1-2; the D gene is possibly TRBD1 (6 bases). Germline V gene data show CDR1 as SGHNT and CDR2 as YYREEE (reference sequence). V was trimmed by 4 bases and J by 1 base, leaving 8 bases between them. The CDR3 runs to 13 residues. CDR3 protein: CASSMDSNYGYTF. In DNA, the CDR3 is TGTGCCAGCAGCATGGACAGTAACTATGGCTACACCTTC.

The J gene is TRBJ1-5, the V gene TRBV19; 8 bases are a match to TRBD1. The CDR3 consists of 16 residues. V gave up 3 bases and J gave up 1 base; unmatched junction bases: 5. Germline lookup yields CDR1 LNHDA and CDR2 SQIVND (reference sequence). The CDR3 DNA is TGTGCCAGTAGTATGGGTAGGACAGGGAGCAATCAGCCCCAGCATTTT. Its protein product is CASSMGRTGSNQPQHF.

V is TRBV21-1 and J is TRBJ2-3; TRBD2, the D gene given by the table, was not confirmed from the DNA. TRBV21-1 constitutes a pseudogene. The CDR3 has 16 residues. The CDR3 region is CASSKNVDGGRDTQYF. The CDR3 region has the DNA TGTGCCAGCAGCAAGAATGTCGACGGGGGGCGAGATACGCAGTATTTT.

The V call is TRBV2, the J call TRBJ1-2; 8 bases align to TRBD1. CDR1 is SNHLY, CDR2 FYNNEI, per germline. V lost 4 bases, J lost 8 bases, and 6 bases stayed unmatched. The CDR3 covers 13 residues. The CDR3 DNA is TGTGCCAGCAGTGGACAGGGGTGGTACGGCTACACCTTC. Protein product: CASSGQGWYGYTF.

The V and J genes are TRBV6-1 and TRBJ1-2; 8 nucleotides align to TRBD1. The germline CDR1 and CDR2 sequences are MNHNS and SASEGT. This CDR3 is built from 13 residues. Germline trimming cut 2 bases from V and 12 bases from J; bases unmatched to any gene: 8. Here the CDR3 DNA reads TGTGCCAGCAGTGAATCCTGGACAGGGAGTAACACCTTC. This gives the protein CASSESWTGSNTF.

The chain carries TRBV5-6 and TRBJ1-6, with TRBD1 as a possible D gene (6 bases). Trimming shortened V by 2 bases and J by 0 bases, and 12 bases separated the two germline ends. The germline V gene has CDR1 SGHDT and CDR2 YYEEEE. This CDR3 region has 17 residues. The CDR3 protein is CASSFLGASSYNSPLHF. CDR3 DNA sequence: TGTGCCAGCAGCTTTTTGGGGGCGAGCTCCTATAATTCACCCCTCCACTTT.